These T cell receptor beta chains were read from a single sample in a study of cytomegalovirus exposure and HLA in healthy donors. Assay used: immunoSEQ multiplex PCR; TCRdb lists only in-frame clones, some missing. This sample yields 150,000 to 200,000 clones, of which approximately 76% are seen a single time; 1.2% to 1.5% belongs to the top ten. The specimen sequenced was PBMCs. Receptor source: a man aged 60 to 75 in good health and CMV-seronegative. CDR3s include the opening cysteine and the closing phenylalanine or tryptophan. D genes are given only for firm matches. The size entry is marked missing in some rows and otherwise reads once, few, many or a size class.

clone_size d_call j_call v_call cdr3_nt cdr3_aa
NA NA TRBJ2-7 TRBV7-9 TGTGCCAGCAGCCGGGGGGCAGGGCACGGCGAGCAGTACTTC CASSRGAGHGEQYF
NA NA TRBJ1-3 TRBV2 TGTGCCAGCAGTGAAACCCCAGTCTCTGGAAACACCATATATTTT CASSETPVSGNTIYF
NA TRBD1 TRBJ2-6 TRBV7-7 TGTGCCAGCAGCTCGGGGCAGGGGGTCGGGGCCAACGTCCTGACTTTC CASSSGQGVGANVLTF
NA NA TRBJ2-2 TRBV7-2 TGTGCCAGCAGCTTTTATTCGGGGAGTACCACCGGGGAGCTGTTTTTT CASSFYSGSTTGELFF
few NA TRBJ2-7 TRBV9 TGTGCCAGCAGCGTAGATAGCGGAAGCTCCTACGAGCAGTACTTC CASSVDSGSSYEQYF
NA TRBD1 TRBJ2-1 TRBV5-8 TGTGCCAGCAGCTTGATGGGACAGGTCTACAATGAGCAGTTCTTC CASSLMGQVYNEQFF
NA TRBD2 TRBJ2-3 TRBV13 TGTGCCAGCAGCACCCGACTAGCGGGGGGACGTAGGGGCACAGATACGCAGTATTTT CASSTRLAGGRRGTDTQYF
NA NA TRBJ1-2 TRBV7-2 TGTGCCAGCAGCCCTGGACTGGCGGGCTACACCTTC CASSPGLAGYTF
NA NA TRBJ2-2 TRBV28 TGTGCCAGCAGGAGAGCCGGGGAGCTGTTTTTT CASRRAGELFF
NA TRBD2 TRBJ2-1 TRBV4-1 TGCGCCAGCAGCCAAGAGGTCGGGAGGGCCAGCAATGAGCAGTTCTTC CASSQEVGRASNEQFF
few TRBD2 TRBJ2-3 TRBV2 TGTGCCAGCATTCTGACTAGCGGGAGTACAGATACGCAGTATTTT CASILTSGSTDTQYF
NA TRBD1 TRBJ1-1 TRBV28 TGTGCCAGCAGTCCCCCTCCCGGGACAGGGGGCGCGTATACTGAAGCTTTCTTT CASSPPPGTGGAYTEAFF
few NA TRBJ1-2 TRBV19 TGTGCCAGTAGCAAAAGGGGGACTACTAACTATGGCTACACCTTC CASSKRGTTNYGYTF
NA NA TRBJ2-7 TRBV6-5 TGTGCCAGCAGTTCCCGCTCCTACGAGCAGTACTTC CASSSRSYEQYF
NA NA TRBJ2-1 TRBV5-1 TGCGCCAGCGCTAGTGGGAGCTCCTACAATGAGCAGTTCTTC CASASGSSYNEQFF
NA TRBD1 TRBJ2-7 TRBV6-5 TGTGCCAGCAGTTTCTCGTCCCGGGACAGATCTTACGAGCAGTACTTC CASSFSSRDRSYEQYF